A selection of T cell receptor beta chains follows, all from one sample in a study of cytomegalovirus exposure and HLA in healthy donors. Libraries were prepared by immunoSEQ multiplex PCR; TCRdb keeps only in-frame clonotypes and omits some of them. The table shows about 140,000 clones, with around four fifths occurring only once. The sequenced material came from PBMCs. Source of these receptors: a man in his thirties or forties in good health. The CDR3 runs from the conserved cysteine through the conserved F or W. The D gene is left open where the match is weak. The size entry is marked missing in some rows and otherwise reads once, few, many or a size class.

.,TRBJ1-5,TRBV25-1,.,TGTGCCAGCAGCGAGGGAGGGTATAGCAATCAGCCCCAGCATTTT,CASSEGGYSNQPQHF
.,TRBJ1-4,TRBV6-5,.,TGTGCCAGCAGTACAGGGTGGGAAAAACTGTTTTTT,CASSTGWEKLFF
.,TRBJ2-3,TRBV7-7,.,TGTGCTAGCAGCTTAGGGTTAGCGGGACAGACAGATACGCAGTATTTT,CASSLGLAGQTDTQYF
TRBD1,TRBJ1-4,TRBV5-6,once,TGTGCCAGCAGCTTGGGTACAGGGGTTACAACTAATGAAAAACTGTTTTTT,CASSLGTGVTTNEKLFF
TRBD2,TRBJ2-3,TRBV5-1,few,TGCGCCAGCAGCCCGATAGCGGGAGGCACAGATACGCAGTATTTT,CASSPIAGGTDTQYF
TRBD1,TRBJ2-7,TRBV15,.,TGTGCCACCAGCAGAGGGGGGGACAGGGGTTACGAGCAGTACTTC,CATSRGGDRGYEQYF
.,TRBJ2-5,TRBV29-1,.,TGCAGCGTCCACTCCGGGTTTAAGACCCAGTACTTC,CSVHSGFKTQYF
TRBD2,TRBJ2-2,TRBV9,.,TGTGCCAGCAGCATAACTAGCGGGAGGGACACCGGGGAGCTGTTTTTT,CASSITSGRDTGELFF
TRBD1,TRBJ1-5,TRBV5-1,.,TGCGCCAGCAGCACCGGGACAGGGGGTTCTCCCCAGCATTTT,CASSTGTGGSPQHF
TRBD1,TRBJ1-4,TRBV30,.,TGTGCCTGGAGTGGGACAGGGGGCGAAAAACTGTTTTTT,CAWSGTGGEKLFF
TRBD1,TRBJ2-7,TRBV18,once,TGTGCCAGCTCACCGGTTGATACAGGGGGTCCCTACGAGCAGTACTTC,CASSPVDTGGPYEQYF
.,TRBJ2-7,TRBV5-6,.,TGTGCCAGCAGCTTGGGGCAGGTCCTGATCGAGCAGTACTTC,CASSLGQVLIEQYF
TRBD1,TRBJ1-2,TRBV7-9,.,TGTGCCAGCAGCTTAACAGGGGGAAGTAACTATGGCTACACCTTC,CASSLTGGSNYGYTF
.,TRBJ2-1,TRBV23-1,.,TGCGCCAGCAGTCGTCAGGGATCCTACAATGAGCAGTTCTTC,CASSRQGSYNEQFF
.,TRBJ1-5,TRBV6-1,.,TGTGCCAGCAGCCCAGAGGGCGGGAGCAATCAGCCCCAGCATTTT,CASSPEGGSNQPQHF
TRBD1,TRBJ1-2,TRBV14,.,TGTGCCAGCAGCCGGGACAGGGCCTATGGCTACACCTTC,CASSRDRAYGYTF
.,TRBJ1-5,TRBV5-1,.,TGCGCCAGCAGCTTGGTCCCGGATCAGCCCCAGCATTTT,CASSLVPDQPQHF
.,TRBJ2-7,TRBV27,few,TGTGCCAGCAGAGCAGGGGCGAGGGCCTACGAGCAGTACTTC,CASRAGARAYEQYF
.,TRBJ1-5,TRBV18,few,TGTGCCAGCTCACCAGGGCAGAATCAGCCCCAGCATTTT,CASSPGQNQPQHF
.,TRBJ1-1,TRBV18,.,TGTGCCAGCTCACCATGGGAGGGGGTGGATGTAACTGAAGCTTTCTTT,CASSPWEGVDVTEAFF
.,TRBJ1-1,TRBV7-8,few,TGTGCCAGCAGCTTGGGGGGGCTAGAAGCTTTCTTT,CASSLGGLEAFF
TRBD2,TRBJ2-3,TRBV10-3,.,TGTGCCATCAGTGAGTCGGCCCTAGCGGGGAAAACAGATACGCAGTATTTT,CAISESALAGKTDTQYF
.,TRBJ2-7,TRBV7-8,.,TGTGCCAGCAGCTTAGTTCTTTCCTTCGGGACTCTCTACGAGCAGTACTTC,CASSLVLSFGTLYEQYF
TRBD2,TRBJ2-5,TRBV15,once,TGTGCCACCAGCAGAGGGGATAGCGGGAGATCGGAGACCCAGTACTTC,CATSRGDSGRSETQYF
.,TRBJ2-7,TRBV11-3,.,TGTGCCAGCAGCCCGACTAGCTACGAGCAGTACTTC,CASSPTSYEQYF
TRBD2,TRBJ2-3,TRBV6-1,few,TGTGCCAGCAGACTAGCGGGAGGGGGGGATACGCAGTATTTT,CASRLAGGGDTQYF
.,TRBJ2-2,TRBV30,.,TGTGCCTGGAGTGTGAGGGGGGGCACCGGGGAGCTGTTTTTT,CAWSVRGGTGELFF
TRBD2,TRBJ2-7,TRBV7-2,.,TGTGCCAGCAGCCTAATAGCGGGAGGGTTCTCTCCCTACGAGCAGTACTTC,CASSLIAGGFSPYEQYF
TRBD2,TRBJ2-5,TRBV29-1,.,TGCAGCGTTGCTCTAGCGGGAGGGTCAGAGACCCAGTACTTC,CSVALAGGSETQYF
TRBD1,TRBJ2-5,TRBV27,.,TGTGCCAGCAGTTTACGGGACAGTCCGTCGGGCCAAGAGACCCAGTACTTC,CASSLRDSPSGQETQYF
.,TRBJ1-2,TRBV28,.,TGTGCCAGCAGTTTACGGAGCGGCTACACCTTC,CASSLRSGYTF
TRBD1,TRBJ2-6,TRBV5-4,.,TGTGCCAGCAGCTTTCCGGGACAGGTGAAAAATGGGGCCAACGTCCTGACTTTC,CASSFPGQVKNGANVLTF
TRBD1,TRBJ2-7,TRBV15,.,TGTGCCACCAGCAGAGAGACAGGGTCTCGTGGCGAGCAGTACTTC,CATSRETGSRGEQYF
TRBD1,TRBJ1-2,TRBV12-5,.,TGTGCTAGCCGCCGGGACAGGGGGCGCGGGACCTTC,CASRRDRGRGTF
.,TRBJ1-5,TRBV30,.,TGTGCCTGGAGTTGGGGACATAGCAATCAGCCCCAGCATTTT,CAWSWGHSNQPQHF
TRBD2,TRBJ2-5,TRBV9,.,TGTGCCAGCAGCGATCCTCTTAGTCTTCGGGGACTAGCGGGGCAAGAGACCCAGTACTTC,CASSDPLSLRGLAGQETQYF
TRBD2,TRBJ2-7,TRBV7-3,.,TGTGCCAGCAGCTTAACGTGGGAGGGCGAGCAGTACTTC,CASSLTWEGEQYF
TRBD2,TRBJ2-3,TRBV2,.,TGTGCCAGCAGCAAACTAGCGACGACAGATACGCAGTATTTT,CASSKLATTDTQYF
.,TRBJ1-3,TRBV18,few,TGTGCCAGCTCACCAATGGGGACTCAGGGTTCTGGAAACACCATATATTTT,CASSPMGTQGSGNTIYF
TRBD1,TRBJ2-1,TRBV19,.,TGTGCCAGTAAACCCTCCGGGACAGGGCTGTTCTTC,CASKPSGTGLFF
.,TRBJ2-1,TRBV5-1,.,TGCGCCAGCAGCTCGACAGTCTCCAATGAGCAGTTCTTC,CASSSTVSNEQFF
.,TRBJ2-7,TRBV7-2,.,TGTGCCAGCAGCTTAGCCACCCCGACCGGGGAGCAGTACTTC,CASSLATPTGEQYF
TRBD1,TRBJ1-1,TRBV11-3,.,TGTGCCAGCAGCGAACAGGGGGTCACTGAAGCTTTCTTT,CASSEQGVTEAFF
.,TRBJ1-4,TRBV28,.,TGTGCCAGCAGTTTCCCCCCAGCTAATGAAAAACTGTTTTTT,CASSFPPANEKLFF
.,TRBJ2-7,TRBV5-6,.,TGTGCCAGCAGCTTGGGGGGACTCTACGAGCAGTACTTC,CASSLGGLYEQYF
.,TRBJ2-7,TRBV5-5,once,TGTGCCAGCAGCTTTACTAGCTACGAGCAGTACTTC,CASSFTSYEQYF
.,TRBJ2-5,TRBV15,.,TGTGCCACCAGCAGAGATCCTGCAGGGGCGGAGACCCAGTACTTC,CATSRDPAGAETQYF
.,TRBJ2-3,TRBV7-3,once,TGTGCCAGCAGCTTAAGCTACACAGATACGCAGTATTTT,CASSLSYTDTQYF